The 25 T cell receptor beta chains below all came from one sample that was sequenced in a study of T-cell memory formation after mild COVID-19. TCRdb reprocessed the 5' RACE reads with MiXCR, giving one entry per CDR3 protein. In the table there are 400,000 to 450,000 distinct CDR3 sequences, roughly 18% of which are singletons. Material: PBMCs or a T cell subset sorted from them (not recorded which). The receptor set was obtained from a man between 18 and 35 years old who had mild COVID-19 (a few samples of this study predate the infection). Cell type and time point are not known.

This clonotype was found many times. The chain combines TRBV7-2 with TRBJ1-2; 8 positions agree with TRBD1. J was trimmed by 7 bases and V by 5 bases; bases with no gene match: 12. The CDR3 extends over 15 amino acids. CDR1 SGHTA and CDR2 FQGNSA come from the germline V gene. The CDR3 loop is CASSLQFGQGAGYTF. The CDR3 coding sequence is TGTGCCAGCAGCCTACAGTTCGGGCAGGGGGCTGGCTACACCTTC.

The rearrangement joins TRBV20-1 to TRBJ1-2; TRBD1 agrees at 9 bases. This CDR3 comprises 16 residues. In germline, CDR1 is DFQATT, CDR2 SNEGSKA (reference sequence). J was trimmed by 1 base and V by 3 bases; bases with no gene match: 9. The CDR3 nucleotides are TGCAGTGCTAGTACAGGACAGGGGACTATTAACTATGGCTACACCTTC. Its translation: CSASTGQGTINYGYTF.

This clonotype was seen only a few times. The V and J genes are TRBV29-1 and TRBJ2-3; tentative D call: TRBD1 (6 bases). This CDR3 comprises 13 residues. Looked up from germline, CDR1 is SQVTM and CDR2 is ANQGSEA. V shed 0 bases and J shed 7 bases, with 11 bases lying between them. The CDR3 nucleotides are TGCAGCGTTGAAGACCCACAGGGTAATACGCAGTATTTT. Its protein product is CSVEDPQGNTQYF.

V and J are TRBV20-1 and TRBJ2-5; no firm D call. Trimming pared 6 bases from V and 2 bases from J, leaving 16 bases between. From germline, CDR1 is DFQATT and CDR2 SNEGSKA (reference sequence). The CDR3 has 14 amino acids. CDR3: CSAKLIGTQETQYF. In DNA, the CDR3 is TGCAGTGCAAAACTGATCGGAACGCAAGAGACCCAGTACTTC.

V gene TRBV14 combines with J gene TRBJ1-2; possibly TRBD1 for D (5 bases). V was clipped by 0 bases and J by 3 bases, with 11 bases between them. This CDR3 comprises 15 residues. Per germline, CDR1 SGHDN and CDR2 FVKESK. CDR3: CASSQDRSGDYGYTF. The CDR3 region has the DNA TGTGCCAGCAGCCAAGATCGGTCGGGGGACTATGGCTACACCTTC.

J is TRBJ1-4 and V is TRBV5-4; D unresolved. CDR3 size: 17 residues. V lost 0 bases to trimming and J lost 8 bases, with 20 bases between them. Germline V lookup: CDR1 SGHNT, CDR2 YYREEE (reference sequence). The CDR3 region has the DNA TGTGCCAGCAGCTTGGGGGGTAACGGTCCGGGGATGGAAAAACTGTTTTTT. Translation: CASSLGGNGPGMEKLFF.

V usage is TRBV5-1 and J usage is TRBJ2-1; 9 bases line up with TRBD2. This CDR3 spans 18 amino acids. Germline V gene lookup returns CDR1 SGHRS and CDR2 YFSETQ. Trimming cost V 0 bases and J 5 bases; bases outside gene matches: 12. CDR3 DNA: TGCGCCAGCAGCTTGGTTGGCCTTGCGACTAGCGGTCACAATGAGCAGTTCTTC. It is translated as CASSLVGLATSGHNEQFF.

The chain has TRBV5-1 and TRBJ1-1; 7 nucleotides line up with TRBD1. With 2 bases clipped from V and 10 bases from J, the junction kept 5 bases outside the gene matches. Per germline, CDR1 SGHRS and CDR2 YFSETQ. This CDR3 is 12 amino acids long. Here the CDR3 reads CASSLDRVSAFF. CDR3 nucleotides: TGCGCCAGCAGCTTAGACAGGGTGTCAGCTTTCTTT. Variable domain in full (rest from reference TRBV5-1 and TRBJ1-1): KAGVTQTPRYLIKTRGQQVTLSCSPISGHRSVSWYQQTPGQGLQFLFEYFSETQRNKGNFPGRFSGRQFSNSRSEMNVSTLELGDSALYLCASSLDRVSAFFGQGTRLTVV.

This clonotype was recorded many times. The chain employs TRBV11-2 and TRBJ2-5, with D tentatively TRBD2 (6 bases). V was clipped by 4 bases and J by 5 bases, with 17 bases between them. The CDR3 sequence is 15 residues long. CDR1 and CDR2 from the germline V gene are SGHAT and FQNNGV. CDR3 in amino acids: CASSSRDFQWETQYF. DNA for the CDR3: TGTGCCAGCAGCTCCCGGGACTTCCAGTGGGAGACCCAGTACTTC.

This clonotype was detected only a few times. V usage is TRBV11-1 and J usage is TRBJ2-1, with 7 positions matching TRBD1. V shed 5 bases, J shed 6 bases, and the junction held 4 bases outside the gene matches. From germline, CDR1 is SGHAT and CDR2 FQDESV (reference sequence). The CDR3 has 13 amino acids. The CDR3 DNA reads as TGTGCCAGCAGCCCGGGACAGCGCAATGAGCAGTTCTTC. Its translation is CASSPGQRNEQFF.

The chain is built from TRBV28 and TRBJ2-3; 8 positions agree with TRBD1. The germline gives CDR1 MDHEN, CDR2 SYDVKM. The CDR3 spans 16 residues. Unmatched junction bases numbered 12, after V lost 8 bases and J lost 2 bases. CDR3 coding DNA: TGTGCCAGCCCTTCCTCCGGGACAGGTCTCACAGATACGCAGTATTTT. This codes for CASPSSGTGLTDTQYF.

This clonotype was detected a few times. The chain carries TRBV10-3 and TRBJ1-2, with 12 bases lining up with TRBD1. After removal of 7 bases from V and 8 bases from J, the junction contained 8 bases not matched to a gene. Germline V gene data show CDR1 as ENHRY and CDR2 as SYGVKD. The CDR3 is 14 amino acids. The CDR3 loop is CAITGTGGARGYTF. For the CDR3, the DNA is TGTGCCATCACCGGGACAGGGGGCGCCCGGGGCTACACCTTC.

In its sample, this clonotype was seen a few times. This sequence joins TRBV27 and TRBJ1-6, with D unresolved. The CDR3 runs to 17 residues. CDR1 is MNHEY and CDR2 is SMNVEV in the germline V gene (reference sequence). V lost 0 bases and J 7 bases, leaving 16 bases between the germline ends. The CDR3 here is CASSLSTRGFRNSPLHF. Here the CDR3 DNA reads TGTGCCAGCAGTTTATCCACTCGTGGGTTTCGGAATTCACCCCTCCACTTT.

This clonotype showed up just a few times. The rearrangement uses TRBV2 and TRBJ2-4; 12 bases agree with TRBD2. Germline lookup yields CDR1 SNHLY and CDR2 FYNNEI. This CDR3 has 15 amino acids. The trim removed 5 bases at V and 9 bases at J, leaving 8 bases unmatched. The CDR3: CASSRSTSGGTIQYF. The CDR3 nucleotides are TGTGCCAGCAGTCGCTCCACTAGCGGGGGGACCATTCAGTACTTC.

The sample holds many counts of this clonotype. The genes are TRBV3-1 and TRBJ2-7, with no clear D. CDR1 is LGHDT, CDR2 YNNKEL, per germline (reference sequence). The CDR3 totals 16 residues. V lost 0 bases and J lost 3, with 15 bases in between. The chain's CDR3 is CASSQDPPGGDYEQYF. Here the CDR3 DNA reads TGTGCCAGCAGCCAAGATCCCCCCGGTGGGGACTACGAGCAGTACTTC.

In its sample, this clonotype was seen many times. The rearrangement links TRBV4-3 to TRBJ1-2; tentative D call: TRBD1 (5 bases). With 4 bases removed from V and 5 bases from J, the gap between germline ends came to 14 bases. Germline CDR1 LGHNA, CDR2 YSLEER. CDR3 length equals 14 residues. CDR3 residues: CASSLRWGAYGYTF. The CDR3 nucleotides are TGCGCCAGCAGCCTAAGATGGGGCGCGTATGGCTACACCTTC.

Many counts were recorded for this clonotype. The chain employs TRBV5-1 and TRBJ2-3, with TRBD2 matching 10 bases. The junction had 10 bases not matched to a gene; V was cut back by 4 bases and J by 5 bases. Germline lookup yields CDR1 SGHRS and CDR2 YFSETQ. The CDR3 runs 16 residues. CDR3 sequence reads: CASSGQAGGPIDTQYF. In DNA, the CDR3 is TGCGCCAGCAGCGGACAAGCGGGGGGGCCAATAGATACGCAGTATTTT.

This clonotype appeared a few times. The rearrangement uses TRBV7-9 and TRBJ1-2, with D unresolved. The V end was cut by 5 bases, the J end by 9 bases, with 10 bases between. CDR3 length: 11 residues. Germline CDR1 is SEHNR and CDR2 is FQNEAQ (reference sequence). As DNA, the CDR3 is TGTGCCAGCAGCCCGAGTGACCGCTACACCTTC. Its translation is CASSPSDRYTF.

The genes are TRBV12-3 or TRBV12-4 and TRBJ2-1; 8 nucleotides line up with TRBD2. CDR3 length: 15 amino acids. After removal of 6 bases from V and 7 bases from J, the junction contained 11 bases not matched to a gene. CDR3 sequence reads: CASSSPAGVKNEQFF. The CDR3 nucleotides read TGTGCCAGCAGCTCACCAGCGGGGGTCAAAAATGAGCAGTTCTTC.

The chain uses TRBV6-5 and TRBJ1-1; D is unresolved. Looked up from germline, CDR1 is MNHEY and CDR2 is SVGAGI. V was clipped by 0 bases and J by 1 base, with 9 bases between them. This CDR3 spans 15 amino acids. The DNA for the CDR3 is TGTGCCAGCAGTTACTCGGAGGAGGGGAACACTGAAGCTTTCTTT. This encodes CASSYSEEGNTEAFF.

The V and J genes are TRBV20-1 and TRBJ1-1, with D possibly matching TRBD1 (5 bases). Germline CDR1 is DFQATT and CDR2 is SNEGSKA (reference sequence). Trimming removed 5 bases at V and 0 bases at J, with 10 bases between. The CDR3 length is 13 residues. For the CDR3, the DNA is TGCAGTGCTTGCAGGGATATGAACACTGAAGCTTTCTTT. It yields the protein CSACRDMNTEAFF.

Ten or more counts support this clonotype. The CDR3 DNA is TGTGCCAGCAGTTTTATCCATTCACCCCTCCACTTT. It codes for CASSFIHSPLHF. The chain combines TRBV12-3 or TRBV12-4 with TRBJ1-6, with unresolved D. The CDR3 contains 12 residues. V shed 3 bases and J shed 8 bases, with 5 bases lying between them.

This sequence joins TRBV6-6 and TRBJ2-1, with 8 nucleotides matching TRBD2. The ends lost 2 bases at V and 7 bases at J; junction bases unmatched: 7. The CDR3 is made up of 15 amino acids. Germline CDR1 reads MNHNY; CDR2 reads SVGAGI (reference sequence). Here the CDR3 DNA reads TGTGCCAGCAGTTACCGGATAGCGGGGTTTAATGAGCAGTTCTTC. It is translated as CASSYRIAGFNEQFF.

The rearrangement joins TRBV12-3 or TRBV12-4 to TRBJ1-1, with D unresolved. The CDR3 spans 14 residues. V was clipped by 7 bases and J by 3 bases, with 15 bases between them. CDR3 sequence (DNA): TGTGCCAGCACCCTCGGCGGGGTGCACACTGAAGCTTTCTTT. Protein product: CASTLGGVHTEAFF.

The rearrangement uses TRBV24-1 and TRBJ2-2; D is perhaps TRBD1 (6 bases). CDR1 KGHDR and CDR2 SFDVKD come from the germline V gene. Trimming stripped 4 bases from V and 7 bases from J, with 15 bases between. CDR3 length: 15 residues. CDR3: CATSDPPGAGGELFF. CDR3 coding DNA: TGTGCCACCAGTGACCCTCCAGGGGCGGGCGGGGAGCTGTTTTTT.